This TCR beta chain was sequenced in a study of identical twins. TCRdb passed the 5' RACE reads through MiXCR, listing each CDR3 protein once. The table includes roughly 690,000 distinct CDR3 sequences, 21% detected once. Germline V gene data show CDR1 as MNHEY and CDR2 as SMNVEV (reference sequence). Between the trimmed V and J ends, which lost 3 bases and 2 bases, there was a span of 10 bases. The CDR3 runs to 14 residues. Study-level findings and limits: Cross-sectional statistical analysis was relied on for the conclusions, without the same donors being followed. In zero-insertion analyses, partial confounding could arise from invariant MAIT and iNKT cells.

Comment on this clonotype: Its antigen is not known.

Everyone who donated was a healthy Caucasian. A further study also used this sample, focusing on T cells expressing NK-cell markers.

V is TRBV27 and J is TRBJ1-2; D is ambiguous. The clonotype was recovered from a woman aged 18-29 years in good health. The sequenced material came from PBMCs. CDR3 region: CASSFGVNNYGYTF. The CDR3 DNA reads TGTGCCAGCAGTTTCGGCGTCAACAACTATGGCTACACCTTC.